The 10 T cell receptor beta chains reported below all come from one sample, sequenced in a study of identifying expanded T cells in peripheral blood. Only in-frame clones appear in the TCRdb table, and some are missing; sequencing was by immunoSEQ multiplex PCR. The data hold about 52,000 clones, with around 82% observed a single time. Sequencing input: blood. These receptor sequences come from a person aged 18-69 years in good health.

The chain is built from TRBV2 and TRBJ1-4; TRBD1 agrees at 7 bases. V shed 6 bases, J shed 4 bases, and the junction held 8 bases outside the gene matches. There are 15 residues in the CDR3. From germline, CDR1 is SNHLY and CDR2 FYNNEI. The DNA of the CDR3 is TGTGCCAGCAGAAAAAGGGGGCAGGGTAATGAAAAACTGTTTTTT. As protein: CASRKRGQGNEKLFF. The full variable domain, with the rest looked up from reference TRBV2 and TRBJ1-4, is EPEVTQTPSHQVTQMGQEVILRCVPISNHLYFYWYRQILGQKVEFLVSFYNNEISEKSEIFDDQFSVERPDGSNFTLKIRSTKLEDSAMYFCASRKRGQGNEKLFFGSGTQLSVL.

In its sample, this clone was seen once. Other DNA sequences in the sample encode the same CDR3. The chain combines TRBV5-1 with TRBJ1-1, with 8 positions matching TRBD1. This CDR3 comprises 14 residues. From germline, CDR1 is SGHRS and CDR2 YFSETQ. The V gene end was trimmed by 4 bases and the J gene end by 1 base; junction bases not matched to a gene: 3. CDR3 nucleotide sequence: TGCGCCAGCAGCGACGGGACAGGGAACACTGAAGCTTTCTTT. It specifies CASSDGTGNTEAFF.

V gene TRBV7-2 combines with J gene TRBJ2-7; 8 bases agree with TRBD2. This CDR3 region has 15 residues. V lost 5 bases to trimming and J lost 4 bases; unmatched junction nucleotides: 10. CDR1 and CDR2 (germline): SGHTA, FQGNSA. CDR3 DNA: TGTGCCAGCAGCCAAGATTCAGCTAGCGGGTACGAGCAGTACTTC. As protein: CASSQDSASGYEQYF.

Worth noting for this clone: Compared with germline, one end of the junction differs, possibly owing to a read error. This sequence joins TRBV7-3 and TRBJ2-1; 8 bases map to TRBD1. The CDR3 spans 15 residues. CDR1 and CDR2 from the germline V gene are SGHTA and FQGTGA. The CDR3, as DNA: TGTGCCAGCAGCCTAACTCCCACAGGGGGGAATGAGCAGTTCTTC. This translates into CASSLTPTGGNEQFF.

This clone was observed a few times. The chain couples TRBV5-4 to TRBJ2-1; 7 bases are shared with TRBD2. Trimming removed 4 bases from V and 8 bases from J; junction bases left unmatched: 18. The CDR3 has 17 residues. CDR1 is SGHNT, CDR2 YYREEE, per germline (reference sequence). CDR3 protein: CASSPRTGGLREDEQFF. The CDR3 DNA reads TGTGCCAGCAGCCCGCGAACTGGGGGACTAAGAGAGGATGAGCAGTTCTTC.

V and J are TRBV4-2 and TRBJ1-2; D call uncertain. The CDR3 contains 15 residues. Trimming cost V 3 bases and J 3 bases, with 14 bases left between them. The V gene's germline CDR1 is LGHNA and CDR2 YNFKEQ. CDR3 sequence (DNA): TGTGCCAGCAGCCAGGATCTGCTCGGAGACTATGGCTACACCTTC. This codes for CASSQDLLGDYGYTF.

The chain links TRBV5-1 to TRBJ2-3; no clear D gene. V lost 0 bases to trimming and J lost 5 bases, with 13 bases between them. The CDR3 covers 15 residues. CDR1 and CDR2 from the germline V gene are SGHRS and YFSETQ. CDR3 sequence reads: CASSLDLTRGDTQYF. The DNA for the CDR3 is TGCGCCAGCAGCTTGGACCTAACCCGCGGAGATACGCAGTATTTT.

The CDR3 bases are TGTGCCAGCTCACGAACGGGACCCATGAACACTGAAGCTTTCTTT. This translates into CASSRTGPMNTEAFF. The V and J genes are TRBV18 and TRBJ1-1; the D gene is possibly TRBD1 (5 bases). The CDR3 consists of 15 residues. The germline V gene encodes CDR1 KGHSH and CDR2 LQKENI. V was clipped by 4 bases and J by 0 bases, with 12 bases between them.

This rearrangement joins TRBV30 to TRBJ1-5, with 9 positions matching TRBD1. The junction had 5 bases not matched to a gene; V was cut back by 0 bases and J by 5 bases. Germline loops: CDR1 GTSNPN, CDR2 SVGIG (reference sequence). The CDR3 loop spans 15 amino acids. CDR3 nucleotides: TGTGCCTGGAGTGTCACAGGGGGCATTTATCAGCCCCAGCATTTT. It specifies CAWSVTGGIYQPQHF.

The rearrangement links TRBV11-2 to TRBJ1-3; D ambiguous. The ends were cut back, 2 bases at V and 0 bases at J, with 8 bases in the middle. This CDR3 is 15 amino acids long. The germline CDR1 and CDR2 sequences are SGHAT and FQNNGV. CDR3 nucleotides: TGTGCCAGCAGCTTAAGGGCGTCCTCTGGAAACACCATATATTTT. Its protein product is CASSLRASSGNTIYF.